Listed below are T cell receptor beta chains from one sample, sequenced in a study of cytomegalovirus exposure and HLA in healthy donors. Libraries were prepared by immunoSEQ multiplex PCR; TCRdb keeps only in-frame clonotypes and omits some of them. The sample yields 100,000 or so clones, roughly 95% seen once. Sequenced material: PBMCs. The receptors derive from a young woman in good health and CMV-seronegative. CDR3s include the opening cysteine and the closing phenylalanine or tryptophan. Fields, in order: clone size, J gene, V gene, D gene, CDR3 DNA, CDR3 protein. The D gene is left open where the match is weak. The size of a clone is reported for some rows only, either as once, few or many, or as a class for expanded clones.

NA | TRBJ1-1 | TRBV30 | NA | TGTGCCTGGGACAAGTTGGACACTGAAGCTTTCTTT | CAWDKLDTEAFF
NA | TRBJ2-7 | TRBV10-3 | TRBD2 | TGTGCCATCAGTGTAGCGGGGGGGCTCTCGAGCTCCTACGAGCAGTACTTC | CAISVAGGLSSSYEQYF
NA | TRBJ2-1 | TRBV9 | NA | TGTGCCAGCGGTTATTCCCCAACGTTACTATCGAATGAGCAGTTCTTC | CASGYSPTLLSNEQFF
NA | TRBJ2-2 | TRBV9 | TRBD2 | TGTGCCAGCAGCGTCCAATCTAGCGGGGGCCCGAACACCGGGGAGCTGTTTTTT | CASSVQSSGGPNTGELFF
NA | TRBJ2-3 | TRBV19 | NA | TGTGCCAGTAGTATAGGTCCCAGGGATGGCCCAGATACGCAGTATTTT | CASSIGPRDGPDTQYF
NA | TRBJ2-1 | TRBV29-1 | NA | TGCAGCGTTGGCTCGGGTAGCTCCTACAATGAGCAGTTCTTC | CSVGSGSSYNEQFF
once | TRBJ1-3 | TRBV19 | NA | TGTGCCAGTAGTACGCTGAGCTCTGGAAACACCATATATTTT | CASSTLSSGNTIYF
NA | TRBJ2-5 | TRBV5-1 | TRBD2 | TGCGCCAGCAGCGAAATGGGGGGGACGGTCCAAGAGACCCAGTACTTC | CASSEMGGTVQETQYF
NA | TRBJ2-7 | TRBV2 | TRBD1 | TGTGCCAGCAGTTACGGACAGGGAGGTGAGCAGTACTTC | CASSYGQGGEQYF
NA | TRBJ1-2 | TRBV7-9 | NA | TGTGCCAGCAGCTTAGGGGCAACAGGGTCAAACTATGGCTACACCTTC | CASSLGATGSNYGYTF
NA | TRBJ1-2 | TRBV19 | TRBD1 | TGTGCCAGTAGTGTGACAGGGGGTGGCTACACCTTC | CASSVTGGGYTF
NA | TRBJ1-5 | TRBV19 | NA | TGTGCCAGTAGTCCCCGACAGATCAATCAGCCCCAGCATTTT | CASSPRQINQPQHF
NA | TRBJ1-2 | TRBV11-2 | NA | TGTGCCAGCAGCTTAAAGGCGGGAAGTTATGGCTACACCTTC | CASSLKAGSYGYTF
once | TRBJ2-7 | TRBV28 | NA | TGTGCCACCTTACACCCGCAGACCTACGAGCAGTACTTC | CATLHPQTYEQYF
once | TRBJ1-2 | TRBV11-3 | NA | TGTGCCAGCAGTCGCGGGGTGGTGCTCAGTGGCTACACCTTC | CASSRGVVLSGYTF
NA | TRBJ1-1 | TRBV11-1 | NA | TGTGCCAGCAGCCACGGGGTTGGCAAACCCCTAATGAACACTGAAGCTTTCTTT | CASSHGVGKPLMNTEAFF